This is a list of T cell receptor beta chains from one sample in a study of cytomegalovirus exposure and HLA in healthy donors. Only in-frame clones appear in the TCRdb table, and some are missing; sequencing was by immunoSEQ multiplex PCR. The sample has roughly 100,000 clones, 80% to 85% seen once; the top ten hold approximately 7.2%. The sequenced sample consisted of PBMCs. All receptors come from a man between 25 and 39 years old in good health and CMV-seropositive. Both conserved end residues are part of each CDR3. The order of the fields is V gene, J gene, CDR3 protein.

v_gene: TRBV2
j_gene: TRBJ1-4
CDR3aa: CASIRGMGEKLFF

v_gene: TRBV5-1
j_gene: TRBJ2-5
CDR3aa: CASSLDGGAGETQYF

v_gene: TRBV27
j_gene: TRBJ2-3
CDR3aa: CASSSGTSKDTQYF

v_gene: TRBV5-4
j_gene: TRBJ1-6
CDR3aa: CASSFDRGESPLHF

v_gene: TRBV6-1
j_gene: TRBJ1-2
CDR3aa: CASSGTGEDGYTF

v_gene: TRBV19
j_gene: TRBJ1-5
CDR3aa: CASSIEGGGNQPQHF

v_gene: TRBV9
j_gene: TRBJ2-4
CDR3aa: CASSRGQGSNIQYF

v_gene: TRBV28
j_gene: TRBJ1-5
CDR3aa: CASSDPTFVYQPQHF

v_gene: TRBV5-4
j_gene: TRBJ2-3
CDR3aa: CASSTERDSPHTQYF

v_gene: TRBV19
j_gene: TRBJ1-1
CDR3aa: CASSIPTFRGDTEAFF

v_gene: TRBV9
j_gene: TRBJ2-7
CDR3aa: CASSVDPFGAYEQYF

v_gene: TRBV12-2
j_gene: TRBJ2-4
CDR3aa: CASRRRPGTGIVAKNIQYF

v_gene: TRBV7-9
j_gene: TRBJ1-1
CDR3aa: CSSSLETGRAFF

v_gene: TRBV7-9
j_gene: TRBJ1-6
CDR3aa: CASSLGAQASYNSPLHF

v_gene: TRBV5-4
j_gene: TRBJ1-1
CDR3aa: CASTRTGQLAEAFF

v_gene: TRBV5-4
j_gene: TRBJ2-3
CDR3aa: CASSQGLAGDTDTQYF

v_gene: TRBV30
j_gene: TRBJ1-1
CDR3aa: CAWTRPSTGNTEAFF

v_gene: TRBV28
j_gene: TRBJ1-2
CDR3aa: CASSGSQGGYGYTF

v_gene: TRBV27
j_gene: TRBJ1-5
CDR3aa: CASSYRQEYQPQHF

v_gene: TRBV5-1
j_gene: TRBJ1-6
CDR3aa: CASSNPGTGNSPLHF

v_gene: TRBV27
j_gene: TRBJ2-7
CDR3aa: CASSVLSGQGYEQYF

v_gene: TRBV19
j_gene: TRBJ2-3
CDR3aa: CATRLAGTDTQYF

v_gene: TRBV6-5
j_gene: TRBJ2-7
CDR3aa: CASRQLGHEQYF

v_gene: TRBV7-7
j_gene: TRBJ2-7
CDR3aa: CASSLNRVDEQYF

v_gene: TRBV6-1
j_gene: TRBJ1-1
CDR3aa: CASSTGDVFNTEAFF

v_gene: TRBV5-1
j_gene: TRBJ2-5
CDR3aa: CASSDRGKETQYF

v_gene: TRBV5-1
j_gene: TRBJ1-4
CDR3aa: CASSLQGAANEKLFF

v_gene: TRBV7-9
j_gene: TRBJ2-5
CDR3aa: CASSAFRDRGTRQETQYF

v_gene: TRBV5-1
j_gene: TRBJ1-1
CDR3aa: CASSLGQVPTEAFF

v_gene: TRBV2
j_gene: TRBJ1-1
CDR3aa: CASRGGDLNTEAFF

v_gene: TRBV4-3
j_gene: TRBJ2-5
CDR3aa: CASSHSKREETQYF